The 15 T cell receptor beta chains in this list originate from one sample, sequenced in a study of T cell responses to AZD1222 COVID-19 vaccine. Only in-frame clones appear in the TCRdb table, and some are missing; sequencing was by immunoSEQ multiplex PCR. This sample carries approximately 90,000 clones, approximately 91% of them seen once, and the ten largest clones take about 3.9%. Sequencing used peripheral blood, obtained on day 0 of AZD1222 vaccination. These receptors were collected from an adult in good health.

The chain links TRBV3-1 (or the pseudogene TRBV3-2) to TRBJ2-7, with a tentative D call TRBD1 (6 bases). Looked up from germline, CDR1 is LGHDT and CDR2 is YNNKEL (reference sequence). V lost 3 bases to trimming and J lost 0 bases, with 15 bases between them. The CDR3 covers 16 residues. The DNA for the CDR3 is TGTGCCAGCAGCCAGGGGGACACCGCATCCTCCTACGAGCAGTACTTC. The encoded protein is CASSQGDTASSYEQYF.

The CDR3 protein is CASSANQGFYGYTF. CDR3 bases: TGTGCCAGCAGCGCCAATCAGGGTTTCTATGGCTACACCTTC. J is TRBJ1-2 and V is TRBV5-4; maybe TRBD1 (5 bases). The germline CDR1 and CDR2 sequences are SGHNT and YYREEE (reference sequence). The CDR3 is 14 residues long. Trimming pared 4 bases from V and 4 bases from J, leaving 14 bases between.

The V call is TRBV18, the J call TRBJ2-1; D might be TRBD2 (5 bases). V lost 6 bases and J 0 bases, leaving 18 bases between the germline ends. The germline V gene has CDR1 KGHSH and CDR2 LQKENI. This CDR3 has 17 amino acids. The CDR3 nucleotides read TGTGCCAGCTCGGAGGTACCGAGGCCCCGCTCCTACAATGAGCAGTTCTTC. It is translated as CASSEVPRPRSYNEQFF.

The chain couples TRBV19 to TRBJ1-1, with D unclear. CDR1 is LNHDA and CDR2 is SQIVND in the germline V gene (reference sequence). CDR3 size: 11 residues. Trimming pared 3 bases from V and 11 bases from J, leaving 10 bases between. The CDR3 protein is CASSITGKAFF. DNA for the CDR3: TGTGCCAGTAGTATTACGGGGAAGGCTTTCTTT.

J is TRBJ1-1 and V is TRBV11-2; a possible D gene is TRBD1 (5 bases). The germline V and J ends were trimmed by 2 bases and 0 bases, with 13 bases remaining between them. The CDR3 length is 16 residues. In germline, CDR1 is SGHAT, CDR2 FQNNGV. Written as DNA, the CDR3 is TGTGCCAGCAGCTTAACGTTGGGGACGATGAACACTGAAGCTTTCTTT. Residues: CASSLTLGTMNTEAFF.

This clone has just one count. CDR3 DNA: TGTGCCAGCAGTTACTCCGCCGATGGGGCTGAAGCTTTCTTT. It specifies CASSYSADGAEAFF. V usage is TRBV6-6 and J usage is TRBJ1-1; D remains ambiguous. Trimming took 0 bases from V and 6 from J, leaving 11 bases between them. Looked up from germline, CDR1 is MNHNY and CDR2 is SVGAGI (reference sequence). There are 14 residues in the CDR3.

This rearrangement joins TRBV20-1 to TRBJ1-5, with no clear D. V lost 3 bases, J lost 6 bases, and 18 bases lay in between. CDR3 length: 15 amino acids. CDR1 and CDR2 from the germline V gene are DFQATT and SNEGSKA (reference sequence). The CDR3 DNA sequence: TGCAGTGCTAGTGCTTTCGGGCCCGCCGGTCAGCCCCAGCATTTT. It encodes CSASAFGPAGQPQHF.

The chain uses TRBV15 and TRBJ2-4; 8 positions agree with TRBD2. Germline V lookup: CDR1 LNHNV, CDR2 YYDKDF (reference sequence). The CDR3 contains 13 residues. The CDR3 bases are TGTGCGACCGGGAGGGACACCCGAGACATTCAGTACTTC. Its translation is CATGRDTRDIQYF.

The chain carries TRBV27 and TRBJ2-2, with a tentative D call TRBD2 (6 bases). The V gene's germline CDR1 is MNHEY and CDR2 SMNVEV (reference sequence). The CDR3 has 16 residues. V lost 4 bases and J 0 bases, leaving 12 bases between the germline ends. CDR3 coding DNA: TGTGCCAGCAGTTCGCCGCGGGGATCGAACACCGGGGAGCTGTTTTTT. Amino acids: CASSSPRGSNTGELFF.

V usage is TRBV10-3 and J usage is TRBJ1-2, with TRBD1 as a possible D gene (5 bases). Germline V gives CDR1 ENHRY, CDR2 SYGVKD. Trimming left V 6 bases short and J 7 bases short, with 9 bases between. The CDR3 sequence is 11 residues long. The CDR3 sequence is CAISRDAGYTF. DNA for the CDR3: TGTGCCATCAGCCGGGACGCTGGCTACACCTTC.

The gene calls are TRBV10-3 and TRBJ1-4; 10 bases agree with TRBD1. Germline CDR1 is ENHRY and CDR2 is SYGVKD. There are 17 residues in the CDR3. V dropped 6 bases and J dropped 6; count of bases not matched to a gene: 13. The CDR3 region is CAIRGTGEGADDEKLFF. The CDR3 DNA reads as TGTGCCATCAGGGGGACAGGGGAAGGGGCAGATGATGAAAAACTGTTTTTT.

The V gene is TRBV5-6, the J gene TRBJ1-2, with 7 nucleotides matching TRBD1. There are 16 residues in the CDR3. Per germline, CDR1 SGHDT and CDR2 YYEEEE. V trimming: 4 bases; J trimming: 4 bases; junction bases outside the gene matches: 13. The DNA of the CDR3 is TGTGCCAGCAGCGACACCTGGGGACAGCCGATCTATGGCTACACCTTC. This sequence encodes CASSDTWGQPIYGYTF.

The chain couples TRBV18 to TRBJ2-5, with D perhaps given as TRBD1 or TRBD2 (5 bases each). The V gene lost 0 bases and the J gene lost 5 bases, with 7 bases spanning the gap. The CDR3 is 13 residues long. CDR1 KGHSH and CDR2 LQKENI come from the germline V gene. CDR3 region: CASSPPGVETQYF. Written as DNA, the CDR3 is TGTGCCAGCTCACCACCGGGGGTTGAGACCCAGTACTTC.

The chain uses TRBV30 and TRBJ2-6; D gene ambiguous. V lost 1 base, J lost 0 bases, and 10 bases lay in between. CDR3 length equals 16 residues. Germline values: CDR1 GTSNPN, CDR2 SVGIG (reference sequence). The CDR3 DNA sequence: TGTGCCTGGAGTGAAGTTCGATCCTCTGGGGCCAACGTCCTGACTTTC. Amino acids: CAWSEVRSSGANVLTF.

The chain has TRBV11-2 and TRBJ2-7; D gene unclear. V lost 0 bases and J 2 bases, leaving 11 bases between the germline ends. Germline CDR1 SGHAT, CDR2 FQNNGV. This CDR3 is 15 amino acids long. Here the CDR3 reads CASSLDPTPAYEQYF. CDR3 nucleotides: TGTGCCAGCAGCTTAGATCCCACACCTGCCTACGAGCAGTACTTC.